Below, 6 T cell receptor beta chains from the same sample are listed, as sequenced in a study of T-cell memory formation after mild COVID-19. TCRdb re-called the 5' RACE reads through MiXCR, storing one row per CDR3 protein. The table lists 350,000 to 450,000 distinct CDR3 sequences, around 14% of them singletons. Material for sequencing was PBMCs or a T cell subset sorted from them (not recorded which). The receptors were sampled from a man aged 18 to 30 who had mild COVID-19 (a few samples of this study predate the infection). Cell type and time point are not known.

J is TRBJ1-1 and V is TRBV7-2; 7 nucleotides line up with TRBD1. This CDR3 is built from 14 residues. The germline V gene has CDR1 SGHTA and CDR2 FQGNSA. Unmatched junction bases numbered 5, after V lost 6 bases and J lost 1 base. As DNA, the CDR3 is TGTGCCAGCAGAACGGGACAGAGGAACACTGAAGCTTTCTTT. Amino acids: CASRTGQRNTEAFF.

This clonotype turned up a few times. J is TRBJ2-3 and V is TRBV20-1; a weak D match, TRBD2 (5 bases). CDR1 and CDR2 (germline): DFQATT, SNEGSKA (reference sequence). The CDR3 extends over 13 amino acids. V lost 6 bases to trimming and J lost 2 bases, with 12 bases between them. The chain's CDR3 is CSAEEGNTDTQYF. For the CDR3, the DNA is TGCAGTGCAGAAGAGGGTAACACAGATACGCAGTATTTT.

The chain combines TRBV27 with TRBJ2-7, with TRBD1 matching 11 bases. The CDR3 spans 17 residues. CDR1 MNHEY and CDR2 SMNVEV come from the germline V gene (reference sequence). With 0 bases clipped from V and 7 bases from J, the junction kept 11 bases outside the gene matches. CDR3 residues: CASSLSSVWTGGGEQYF. The CDR3, as DNA: TGTGCCAGCAGTTTATCGAGCGTCTGGACAGGGGGCGGGGAGCAGTACTTC.

This clonotype turned up a few times. The chain is built from TRBV20-1 and TRBJ2-7; 7 bases map to TRBD1. CDR1 DFQATT and CDR2 SNEGSKA come from the germline V gene (reference sequence). The V segment lost 6 bases and the J segment 3 bases; nucleotides outside the gene matches: 8. The CDR3 runs 13 residues. The CDR3 DNA is TGCAGTGCGGGAAGGGGGCCCAACTACGAGCAGTACGTC. Protein product: CSAGRGPNYEQYV.

The rearrangement uses TRBV25-1 and TRBJ2-7; TRBD2 agrees at 7 bases. The CDR3 length is 15 residues. CDR1 and CDR2 (germline): MGHDK, SYGVNS. J was trimmed by 2 bases and V by 3 bases; bases with no gene match: 7. CDR3 DNA sequence: TGTGCCAGCAGTGACCCCCTGGGAGGGACCTACGAGCAGTACTTC. It yields the protein CASSDPLGGTYEQYF.

J is TRBJ2-3 and V is TRBV6-5; 7 bases map to TRBD2. The CDR3 loop spans 14 amino acids. V lost 5 bases, J lost 2 bases, and 4 bases stayed unmatched. From germline, CDR1 is MNHEY and CDR2 SVGAGI. The CDR3 DNA follows: TGTGCCAGCAGTCCGACTAGCCCCACAGATACGCAGTATTTT. Protein product: CASSPTSPTDTQYF.